Sequencing of this T cell receptor (beta chain) was carried out in a study of shared clonotypes between healthy human individuals. Naive-designated CD8 cells lacked CD45RO, were positively enriched for CCR7, and omitted terminally differentiated effector memory CD45RA+ cells. The V and J ends lost 1 base and 6 bases, in that order; junction bases with no gene match: 1. The CDR3 runs 14 residues. CDR1 MGHDK and CDR2 SYGVNS come from the germline V gene. With respect to this clone: At the DNA level, this CDR3 is encoded by other sequences in the same sample as well.

The method was immunoSEQ multiplex PCR; TCRdb's version includes in-frame clones alone and lacks a portion of them. The data contain roughly 2.1 million clones, about 93% of them seen just once; the ten biggest clones take up approximately 1.7%. This receptor was obtained from a young man in good health. Some clones in this sample may be carry-over from other donors' samples. Sequenced sample: naive CD8+ T cells from PBMCs. V usage is TRBV25-1 and J usage is TRBJ2-2, with 8 bases that match TRBD2. In DNA, the CDR3 is TGTGCCAGCAGTGAATCGGGGGGGCCCGGGGAGCTGTTTTTT. As protein: CASSESGGPGELFF. Combining the CDR3 with reference TRBV25-1 and TRBJ2-2 gives the whole variable domain EADIYQTPRYLVIGTGKKITLECSQTMGHDKMYWYQQDPGMELHLIHYSYGVNSTEKGDLSSESTVSRIRTEHFPLTLESARPSHTSQYLCASSESGGPGELFFGEGSRLTVL.